The 25 T cell receptor beta chains below all came from one sample that was sequenced in a study of blood T cell repertoires in COVID-19. Sequencing was performed with immunoSEQ multiplex PCR; in TCRdb, only in-frame clones are kept and a portion is missing. The profile covers 200,000 to 250,000 clones, with approximately 85% appearing a single time and about 4.8% taken by the ten largest. The sample consisted of peripheral blood. Receptor source: a woman between 70 and 85 years old with COVID-19, enrolled during active disease.

The chain has TRBV28 and TRBJ2-5; D unclear. Germline V lookup: CDR1 MDHEN, CDR2 SYDVKM. The ends were cut back, 2 bases at V and 4 bases at J, with 14 bases in the middle. The CDR3 extends over 15 amino acids. CDR3 DNA: TGTGCCAGCAGTTTAAGTTACAGCCCCGGAGAGACCCAGTACTTC. This codes for CASSLSYSPGETQYF.

The chain couples TRBV28 to TRBJ2-7; 10 bases align to TRBD1. V was pared by 5 bases and J by 7 bases, with 8 bases of the junction left unmatched. The germline CDR1 and CDR2 sequences are MDHEN and SYDVKM. The CDR3 is 14 amino acids. The CDR3: CASSLRQGAFEQYF. DNA of the CDR3: TGTGCCAGCAGTCTCCGACAGGGGGCGTTTGAGCAGTACTTC.

The rearrangement links TRBV6-5 to TRBJ2-5; 8 bases match TRBD2. The CDR3 sequence is 13 residues long. Trimming removed 5 bases from V and 5 bases from J; junction bases left unmatched: 4. CDR1 is MNHEY and CDR2 is SVGAGI in the germline V gene. The CDR3 loop is CASSSGSGETQYF. CDR3 nucleotides: TGTGCCAGCAGTAGCGGGAGTGGGGAGACCCAGTACTTC.

The chain is built from TRBV15 and TRBJ2-7; a weak D match, TRBD1 (5 bases). The CDR3 is 14 amino acids. Trimming took off 2 bases at V and 2 bases at J, with 10 bases between the two ends. Looked up from germline, CDR1 is LNHNV and CDR2 is YYDKDF (reference sequence). CDR3 region: CATSRSGHTYEQYF. In DNA, the CDR3 is TGTGCCACCAGCAGATCAGGACATACCTACGAGCAGTACTTC.

This clone was recorded once. The chain is built from TRBV7-2 and TRBJ2-3; D is possibly TRBD2 (6 bases). Trimming shortened V by 6 bases and J by 8 bases, and 15 bases separated the two germline ends. The CDR3 has 13 residues. Germline V CDR1 and CDR2: SGHTA, FQGNSA. CDR3 residues: CASRTRADGTQYF. The CDR3 DNA is TGTGCCAGCAGGACTAGGGCCGACGGTACGCAGTATTTT.

J is TRBJ1-4 and V is TRBV6-7; TRBD1 is a possible D gene (6 bases). Being an ORF, TRBV6-7 has a function that is uncertain. The CDR3 consists of 16 residues. Trimming removed 2 bases at V and 8 bases at J, with 18 bases between. The CDR3, as DNA: TGTGCCAGCAGTTACCCCCCAACACAGGGATTAGAAAAACTGTTTTTT. Translated, it gives CASSYPPTQGLEKLFF.

This clone was observed once. The chain combines TRBV6-2 or TRBV6-3 with TRBJ2-2; the D is unclear. Germline V CDR1 and CDR2: MNHEY, SVGEGT. The V and J ends lost 4 bases and 4 bases respectively, with 16 bases between them. This CDR3 has 16 residues. The CDR3 DNA reads as TGTGCCAGCAGTTTTTTACAGCCAACCGGCACCGGGGAGCTGTTTTTT. Encoded protein: CASSFLQPTGTGELFF.

V and J are TRBV27 and TRBJ1-1; D gene unclear. The CDR3 sequence is 14 residues long. CDR1 is MNHEY and CDR2 is SMNVEV in the germline V gene (reference sequence). Trimming stripped 7 bases from V and 1 base from J, with 13 bases between. CDR3 coding DNA: TGTGCCAGCACGAGGCGTAGTGGGAACACTGAAGCTTTCTTT. Residues: CASTRRSGNTEAFF.

V and J are TRBV5-3 and TRBJ2-7; 12 nucleotides match TRBD2. TRBV5-3 is noted as an ORF with a role that remains uncertain. Germline trimming cut 4 bases from V and 0 bases from J; bases unmatched to any gene: 2. This CDR3 comprises 15 residues. CDR3 in DNA: TGTGCCAGAAGCCGGACTAGCGGGACCTCCTACGAGCAGTACTTC. It translates to CARSRTSGTSYEQYF.

This chain connects TRBV28 to TRBJ1-1, with TRBD1 as a possible D gene (5 bases). Germline loops: CDR1 MDHEN, CDR2 SYDVKM. Between the trimmed V and J ends, which lost 2 bases and 6 bases, there was a span of 10 bases. The CDR3 has 13 residues. This CDR3 reads CASSLGGIPEAFF. In DNA form, the CDR3 reads TGTGCCAGCAGTTTAGGGGGGATTCCTGAAGCTTTCTTT.

This chain links TRBV5-1 with TRBJ2-1; TRBD2 matches at 7 bases. Germline assignment: CDR1 SGHRS and CDR2 YFSETQ. This CDR3 region has 13 residues. Trimming at V came to 2 bases and at J to 7 bases, leaving 3 bases not matched to a gene. CDR3 coding DNA: TGCGCCAGCAGCTTCGGGGGGAATAATGAGCAGTTCTTC. Protein: CASSFGGNNEQFF.

The V and J genes are TRBV29-1 and TRBJ1-2, with TRBD1 matching 7 bases. The CDR3 sequence is 14 residues long. Germline CDR1 and CDR2: SQVTM and ANQGSEA. Trimming removed 6 bases from V and 0 bases from J; junction bases left unmatched: 7. The CDR3 DNA reads as TGCAGCGTCGGTCCAGGGGGTACTAACTATGGCTACACCTTC. It codes for CSVGPGGTNYGYTF. Full variable domain (remainder filled in from reference TRBV29-1 and TRBJ1-2): SAVISQKPSRDICQRGTSLTIQCQVDSQVTMMFWYRQQPGQSLTLIATANQGSEATYESGFVIDKFPISRPNLTFSTLTVSNMSPEDSSIYLCSVGPGGTNYGYTFGSGTRLTVV.

The CDR3 sequence: CASSQDLQPYGYTF. CDR3 sequence (DNA): TGTGCCAGCAGCCAAGATCTACAGCCCTATGGCTACACCTTC. The rearrangement links TRBV14 to TRBJ1-2; D is undetermined. This CDR3 region has 14 residues. Trimming pared 0 bases from V and 4 bases from J, leaving 9 bases between. The germline gives CDR1 SGHDN, CDR2 FVKESK.

The rearrangement links TRBV19 to TRBJ2-2; TRBD2 matches at 7 bases. This CDR3 region has 14 residues. Trimming removed 9 bases from V and 8 bases from J; junction bases left unmatched: 12. CDR1 and CDR2 (germline): LNHDA, SQIVND (reference sequence). In DNA form, the CDR3 reads TGTGCCAGCCACTCAACTAGCGTCGGTGGGGAGCTGTTTTTT. Its translation: CASHSTSVGGELFF. The whole variable domain, filled in from reference TRBV19 and TRBJ2-2, reads DGGITQSPKYLFRKEGQNVTLSCEQNLNHDAMYWYRQDPGQGLRLIYYSQIVNDFQKGDIAEGYSVSREKKESFPLTVTSAQKNPTAFYLCASHSTSVGGELFFGEGSRLTVL.

The gene calls are TRBV28 and TRBJ1-2; TRBD1 aligns across 7 bases. This CDR3 is built from 13 residues. The germline CDR1 and CDR2 sequences are MDHEN and SYDVKM. The J segment lost 8 bases and the V segment lost 6 bases, leaving 9 bases of the junction unmatched. In DNA, the CDR3 is TGTGCCAGCAGCACCCACAGGGGCCGGGGCTACACCTTC. It encodes CASSTHRGRGYTF.

V and J are TRBV18 and TRBJ2-3; no clear D. Germline V lookup: CDR1 KGHSH, CDR2 LQKENI. The CDR3 totals 13 residues. Trimming removed 2 bases from V and 11 bases from J, with 14 bases in between. The CDR3 region has the DNA TGTGCCAGCTCACCATCTTCCCTAAATGAGCAGTATTTT. Translated, it gives CASSPSSLNEQYF.

This chain connects TRBV7-3 to TRBJ1-6; D remains ambiguous. The germline V gene has CDR1 SGHTA and CDR2 FQGTGA. The V and J ends lost 1 base and 10 bases respectively, with 8 bases between them. The CDR3 is 13 amino acids. In DNA form, the CDR3 reads TGTGCCAGCAGCTTAAATCGGGGATCACCCCTCCACTTT. This gives the protein CASSLNRGSPLHF.

The count of this clone is one. This chain connects TRBV3-1 (or the pseudogene TRBV3-2) to TRBJ1-2, with D unclear. CDR1 LGHDT and CDR2 YNNKEL come from the germline V gene (reference sequence). The CDR3 is 13 amino acids. The V end was cut by 1 base, the J end by 11 bases, with 14 bases between. The CDR3 DNA follows: TGTGCCAGCAGCCAAGCGTTTAACAGCCATTACACCTTC. Encoded protein: CASSQAFNSHYTF.

V and J are TRBV7-9 and TRBJ1-5; TRBD1 might be the D (6 bases). The V end was cut by 2 bases, the J end by 6 bases, with 14 bases between. Germline-derived CDR1 and CDR2 are SEHNR and FQNEAQ (reference sequence). This CDR3 spans 15 amino acids. The DNA for the CDR3 is TGTGCCAGCAGCTTAACGGGGGGGCAAATTCAGCCCCAGCATTTT. Protein sequence: CASSLTGGQIQPQHF.

Only one count was recorded for this clone. The chain is built from TRBV24-1 and TRBJ1-3; the match to TRBD1 covers 7 bases. The CDR3 is 14 residues long. Trimming removed 6 bases from V and 0 bases from J; junction bases left unmatched: 1. Germline CDR1 reads KGHDR; CDR2 reads SFDVKD. The DNA for the CDR3 is TGTGCCACCAGTACAGGGGACTCTGGAAACACCATATATTTT. The encoded protein is CATSTGDSGNTIYF.

The V gene is TRBV18, the J gene TRBJ2-1, with 12 bases aligning to TRBD2. The CDR3 totals 15 residues. Trimming cost V 6 bases and J 7 bases; bases outside gene matches: 7. CDR1 KGHSH and CDR2 LQKENI come from the germline V gene. The CDR3 spells CASSPTSGSFNEQFF. Here the CDR3 DNA reads TGTGCCAGCTCCCCGACTAGCGGGAGTTTTAATGAGCAGTTCTTC.

This rearrangement joins TRBV28 to TRBJ2-7; 15 positions agree with TRBD2. The CDR3 consists of 17 residues. V shed 8 bases and J 1 base; nucleotides not matched to a gene: 9. Germline V CDR1 and CDR2: MDHEN, SYDVKM. This CDR3 is CASSFPGLAGGSYEQYF. CDR3 in DNA: TGTGCCAGCTCCTTTCCGGGACTAGCGGGAGGATCCTACGAGCAGTACTTC.

The chain has TRBV2 and TRBJ2-7; a weak D match, TRBD1 (6 bases). V shed 9 bases and J shed 3 bases, with 24 bases lying between them. This CDR3 has 16 amino acids. The germline CDR1 and CDR2 sequences are SNHLY and FYNNEI. DNA for the CDR3: TGTGCCAGTCACAGGGCATACGCTACCCCTTTCTACGAGCAGTACTTC. Amino acid sequence: CASHRAYATPFYEQYF.

The genes are TRBV21-1 and TRBJ1-4; whether TRBD1, the table's D call, matches the DNA was not checked. TRBV21-1 is deemed a pseudogene. The CDR3 covers 17 residues. CDR3 amino acids: CASSSSRTGGVFEKLFF. CDR3 DNA sequence: TGTGCCAGCAGCTCATCAAGGACAGGGGGCGTGTTTGAAAAACTGTTTTTT.

The rearrangement joins TRBV5-1 to TRBJ2-2; possibly TRBD2 for D (5 bases). Per the germline V gene, CDR1 is SGHRS and CDR2 is YFSETQ. The CDR3 is 16 amino acids. V was clipped by 0 bases and J by 5 bases, with 14 bases between them. The DNA of the CDR3 is TGCGCCAGCAGCTTGGAGGCAGGCCCGGGAACCGGGGAGCTGTTTTTT. Amino acid sequence: CASSLEAGPGTGELFF.